This T cell receptor (beta chain) came from a study of blood T cell repertoires in COVID-19. Study summary: The study drew acute and convalescent COVID-19 samples from the United States, Italy and Spain. From T cells, B-cell-depleted T cells, or PBMCs came the material, which was cDNA or gDNA.

Original methodology: Reference gene primer amplification yielded estimated nucleated cell counts. TCRdb keeps only in-frame clones here, not all; method: immunoSEQ multiplex PCR. V and J calls and clone size are those listed in that table; D and trimming were worked out from the DNA. The repertoire holds 150,000 to 200,000 clones, with under 80% as singletons. Germline CDR1 reads KGHSH; CDR2 reads LQKENI. The CDR3 sequence is 13 residues long. Trimming removed 11 bases from V and 0 bases from J, with 8 bases in between. This sequence was found in a man aged 50 to 60 who had recovered from COVID-19. The sequenced sample consisted of peripheral blood. The chain uses TRBV18 and TRBJ2-6; D is perhaps TRBD2 (6 bases). The CDR3 DNA reads as TGTGCCGGGGGGTCCTCTGGGGCCAACGTCCTGACTTTC. Its translation: CAGGSSGANVLTF.